This T cell receptor beta chain stems from a study of blood T cell repertoires in COVID-19. The germline V and J ends were trimmed by 5 bases and 6 bases, with 11 bases remaining between them. This CDR3 region has 13 residues. Sequenced by immunoSEQ multiplex PCR; TCRdb stores in-frame clones only, minus some. The sample consists of 70,000 to 100,000 clones, about 71% of them appearing once. The rearrangement joins TRBV12-3 or TRBV12-4 to TRBJ1-5; D ambiguous. This clonotype was obtained from a woman in her fifties or sixties with acute or convalescent COVID-19. Material for sequencing was peripheral blood. CDR3 loop: CASSGGEGQPQHF. CDR3 sequence (DNA): TGTGCCAGCAGTGGCGGGGAGGGTCAGCCCCAGCATTTT.